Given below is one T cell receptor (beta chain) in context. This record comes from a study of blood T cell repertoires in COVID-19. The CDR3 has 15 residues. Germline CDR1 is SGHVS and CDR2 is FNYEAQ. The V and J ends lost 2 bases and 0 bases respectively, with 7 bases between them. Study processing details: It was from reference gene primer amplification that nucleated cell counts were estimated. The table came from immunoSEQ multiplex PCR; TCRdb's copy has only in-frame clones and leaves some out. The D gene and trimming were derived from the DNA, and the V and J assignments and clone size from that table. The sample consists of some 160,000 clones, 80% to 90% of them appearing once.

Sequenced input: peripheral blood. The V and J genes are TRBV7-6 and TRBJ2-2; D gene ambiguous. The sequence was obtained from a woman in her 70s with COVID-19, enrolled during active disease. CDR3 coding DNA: TGTGCCAGCAGCTTAATTTCTGCGAACACCGGGGAGCTGTTTTTT. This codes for CASSLISANTGELFF.